The 25 T cell receptor beta chains below come from one sample, sequenced in a study of shared clonotypes between healthy human individuals. This table comes from immunoSEQ multiplex PCR, and its TCRdb copy is limited to in-frame clones, with some not included. The repertoire holds around 690,000 clones, 90% seen once, with about 33% in the top ten. The sample taken for sequencing was memory CD8+ T cells from PBMCs. The subset denotes: CD45RO+ cells pooled with CCR7-negative TemRA cells. These receptors originate from a man aged 18 to 30 in good health. Some clones in this sample may be carry-over from other donors' samples.

The chain uses TRBV6-4 and TRBJ2-2, with no clear D. Trimming took off 6 bases at V and 2 bases at J, with 16 bases between the two ends. Germline V gene data show CDR1 as MRHNA and CDR2 as SNTAGT. This CDR3 is built from 16 residues. This CDR3 is CASSATRESNTGELFF. The CDR3 DNA reads as TGTGCCAGCAGCGCGACAAGGGAAAGTAACACCGGGGAGCTGTTTTTT.

In the case of this clone: Other DNA sequences from this sample encode an identical CDR3 as well. The gene calls are TRBV7-3 and TRBJ2-1, with 8 bases that match TRBD2. This CDR3 has 18 residues. The J segment lost 0 bases and the V segment lost 5 bases, leaving 12 bases of the junction unmatched. Germline values: CDR1 SGHTA, CDR2 FQGTGA. CDR3 region: CASSPRTSGGVSYNEQFF. The CDR3 nucleotides read TGTGCCAGCAGCCCCCGGACGTCGGGGGGGGTCTCCTACAATGAGCAGTTCTTC. The full variable domain, its missing parts supplied by reference TRBV7-3 and TRBJ2-1, is GAGVSQTPSNKVTEKGKYVELRCDPISGHTALYWYRQSLGQGPEFLIYFQGTGAADDSGLPNDRFFAVRPEGSVSTLKIQRTERGDSAVYLCASSPRTSGGVSYNEQFFGPGTRLTVL.

This chain links TRBV18 with TRBJ2-3; D unclear. The CDR3 runs 12 residues. Germline V gives CDR1 KGHSH, CDR2 LQKENI. V was shortened by 6 bases and J by 6 bases, with 10 bases between the two germline ends. CDR3 region: CASSEPSDTQYF. In DNA form, the CDR3 reads TGTGCCAGCTCCGAGCCGTCGGATACGCAGTATTTT.

The rearrangement uses TRBV5-1 and TRBJ2-1; 8 bases line up with TRBD2. Germline trimming cut 4 bases from V and 2 bases from J; bases unmatched to any gene: 5. The germline V gene has CDR1 SGHRS and CDR2 YFSETQ. The CDR3 runs to 15 residues. DNA of the CDR3: TGCGCCAGCAGCCCCTTAGCGGGGACCTACAATGAGCAGTTCTTC. This encodes CASSPLAGTYNEQFF.

This chain connects TRBV18 to TRBJ2-7; D is unclear. V was trimmed by 2 bases and J by 0 bases, leaving 14 bases between them. The CDR3 totals 16 residues. The germline V gene has CDR1 KGHSH and CDR2 LQKENI. For the CDR3, the DNA is TGTGCCAGCTCACCAGTTACGTTGTCGAGCTCCTACGAGCAGTACTTC. Amino acid sequence: CASSPVTLSSSYEQYF.

V is TRBV7-2 and J is TRBJ2-5, with 11 bases fitting TRBD2. V lost 3 bases, J lost 3 bases, and 9 bases stayed unmatched. The CDR3 has 17 residues. Germline loops: CDR1 SGHTA, CDR2 FQGNSA. Here the CDR3 reads CASSFLVMTSGKETQYF. In DNA, the CDR3 is TGTGCCAGCAGCTTTTTAGTAATGACTAGCGGGAAAGAGACCCAGTACTTC.

The chain is built from TRBV5-4 and TRBJ1-1; D perhaps matches TRBD1 (6 bases). V was pared by 2 bases and J by 0 bases, with 11 bases between. This CDR3 region has 15 residues. The germline gives CDR1 SGHNT, CDR2 YYREEE (reference sequence). CDR3 sequence: CASSLTGTLNTEAFF. CDR3 nucleotides: TGTGCCAGCAGCTTAACCGGGACATTGAACACTGAAGCTTTCTTT.

The rearrangement uses TRBV7-9 and TRBJ1-4, with 8 bases matching TRBD1. After removal of 3 bases from V and 12 bases from J, the junction contained 3 bases not matched to a gene. From germline, CDR1 is SEHNR and CDR2 FQNEAQ (reference sequence). CDR3 length equals 12 residues. The CDR3 sequence: CASSLDREELFF. In DNA, the CDR3 is TGTGCCAGCAGCTTGGACAGGGAGGAACTGTTTTTT.

The rearrangement uses TRBV9 and TRBJ1-1; D not resolved. The CDR3 is made up of 15 amino acids. Germline values: CDR1 SGDLS, CDR2 YYNGEE. The V end lost 4 bases, the J end lost 3 bases, and 16 bases lay between the germline ends. CDR3 loop: CASSPVDWVHTEAFF. The CDR3 nucleotides are TGTGCCAGCAGCCCCGTAGATTGGGTCCACACTGAAGCTTTCTTT.

The V gene is TRBV4-3, the J gene TRBJ2-3; no clear D. Between the trimmed V and J ends, which lost 0 bases and 3 bases, there was a span of 22 bases. Germline V lookup: CDR1 LGHNA, CDR2 YSLEER. There are 19 residues in the CDR3. CDR3 amino acids: CASSQESEVENHETDTQYF. The CDR3 nucleotides are TGCGCCAGCAGCCAAGAAAGTGAGGTAGAGAACCACGAAACAGATACGCAGTATTTT.

Here the CDR3 DNA reads TGTGCCACACATCCGGGTCTGCGGGAGCAGTACTTC. It is translated as CATHPGLREQYF. The chain employs TRBV2 and TRBJ2-7; D is uncertain. CDR3 length: 12 amino acids. Germline V gene data show CDR1 as SNHLY and CDR2 as FYNNEI. Trimming removed 10 bases at V and 7 bases at J, with 17 bases between.

V and J are TRBV4-1 and TRBJ1-1, with D possibly TRBD1 on 6 matching bases. Trimming stripped 3 bases from V and 0 bases from J, with 8 bases between. This CDR3 is built from 14 residues. Germline-derived CDR1 and CDR2 are MGHRA and YSYEKL. CDR3 loop: CASSHGQLNTEAFF. In DNA, the CDR3 is TGCGCCAGCAGCCACGGACAGTTGAACACTGAAGCTTTCTTT.

In this sample, this clone turned up a few times. The V and J genes are TRBV7-9 and TRBJ1-4, with D perhaps matching TRBD1 (5 bases). CDR1 is SEHNR and CDR2 is FQNEAQ in the germline V gene (reference sequence). V gave up 5 bases and J gave up 7 bases, with 17 bases separating them. CDR3 length: 15 amino acids. The CDR3 loop reads CASSPAGRRGEKLFF. The CDR3 DNA follows: TGTGCCAGCAGCCCCGCAGGGCGTCGTGGTGAAAAACTGTTTTTT.

The V and J genes are TRBV19 and TRBJ1-3; D is unresolved. CDR1 and CDR2 (germline): LNHDA, SQIVND (reference sequence). CDR3 length: 16 residues. V was clipped by 3 bases and J by 0 bases, with 12 bases between them. CDR3 sequence reads: CASSIDTVGSGNTIYF. CDR3 nucleotide sequence: TGTGCCAGTAGTATTGACACCGTGGGCTCTGGAAACACCATATATTTT.

To note about this clone: At one end the junction does not follow the germline gene, possibly because of a read error. The chain is built from TRBV7-2 and TRBJ2-7, with TRBD2 matching over 9 bases. Germline-derived CDR1 and CDR2 are SGHTA and FQGNSA. CDR3 length equals 15 residues. The CDR3 DNA reads as TGTGCCAGCAGCCTAGCGGGACCAAATCCCTACGAGCAGTACTTC. It specifies CASSLAGPNPYEQYF.

There are a few counts of this clone. The chain recombines TRBV30 with TRBJ1-5; D remains unclear. The V gene lost 0 bases and the J gene lost 4 bases, with 10 bases spanning the gap. The CDR3 consists of 14 residues. Germline lookup yields CDR1 GTSNPN and CDR2 SVGIG (reference sequence). CDR3 DNA sequence: TGTGCCTGGAGTGTAACTGAAGTTAATCAGCCCCAGCATTTT. It encodes CAWSVTEVNQPQHF.

This sequence joins TRBV28 and TRBJ2-3, with TRBD2 matching 7 bases. Germline CDR1 and CDR2: MDHEN and SYDVKM. Trimming removed 3 bases from V and 2 bases from J; junction bases left unmatched: 20. This CDR3 has 20 amino acids. CDR3 in amino acids: CASSFVGGELAVRLTDTQYF. CDR3 coding DNA: TGTGCCAGCAGTTTTGTCGGAGGGGAGCTAGCGGTCAGACTCACAGATACGCAGTATTTT.

The CDR3 sequence is CASSQEGGADTEAFF. The CDR3 DNA is TGTGCCAGCAGCCAAGAGGGGGGGGCCGACACTGAAGCTTTCTTT. The chain combines TRBV4-2 with TRBJ1-1, with D tentatively TRBD1 (6 bases). Between the trimmed V and J ends, which lost 0 bases and 3 bases, there was a span of 11 bases. This CDR3 region has 15 residues. Germline V gives CDR1 LGHNA, CDR2 YNFKEQ.

CDR3: CASTHRGPYNEQFF. The CDR3 region has the DNA TGTGCCAGCACCCACAGGGGGCCCTACAATGAGCAGTTCTTC. V and J are TRBV28 and TRBJ2-1; 9 bases map to TRBD1. V lost 7 bases to trimming and J lost 2 bases; unmatched junction nucleotides: 3. Germline lookup yields CDR1 MDHEN and CDR2 SYDVKM. This CDR3 is built from 14 residues.

This rearrangement joins TRBV21-1 to TRBJ1-5; TRBD1 is the table's D call, not checked against the DNA. TRBV21-1 is a pseudogene. The CDR3 totals 13 residues. In nucleotides, the CDR3 is TGTGCCAGCAGTGAAGAAGGGGCTCAGCCCCAGCATTTT. As protein: CASSEEGAQPQHF.

In this sample, this clone turned up a few times. The chain couples TRBV7-3 to TRBJ1-1; D possibly corresponds to TRBD1 (6 bases). Germline V CDR1 and CDR2: SGHTA, FQGTGA. The CDR3 extends over 14 amino acids. V was pared by 5 bases and J by 6 bases, with 16 bases between. CDR3: CASSRGNTGAEAFF. The CDR3 DNA reads as TGTGCCAGCAGCAGGGGGAATACGGGAGCTGAAGCTTTCTTT.

This clone was counted between two and nine times. The chain uses TRBV19 and TRBJ2-1, with D hard to call. The CDR3 spans 12 residues. Germline assignment: CDR1 LNHDA and CDR2 SQIVND (reference sequence). Trimming removed 6 bases from V and 8 bases from J, with 11 bases in between. This chain's CDR3 is CASSPSAHEQFF. The CDR3 nucleotides read TGTGCCAGTAGCCCCTCAGCACATGAGCAGTTCTTC.

Of note for this clone: Other DNA sequences within the sample encode an identical CDR3. The chain combines TRBV27 with TRBJ2-7; D unclear. V dropped 6 bases and J dropped 5 bases, with 11 bases sitting between them. This CDR3 comprises 12 residues. CDR1 is MNHEY, CDR2 SMNVEV, per germline (reference sequence). The CDR3 here is CASRGLSDEQYF. In DNA form, the CDR3 reads TGTGCCAGCAGGGGTCTATCGGACGAGCAGTACTTC.

On this clone itself: The same CDR3 also results from other DNA sequences found in this sample. The V gene is TRBV5-1, the J gene TRBJ1-2; tentative D call: TRBD1 (6 bases). V lost 0 bases and J lost 4, with 13 bases in between. The CDR3 has 15 amino acids. Germline V CDR1 and CDR2: SGHRS, YFSETQ. CDR3 protein: CASSLGWGLGYGYTF. The DNA for the CDR3 is TGCGCCAGCAGCTTGGGTTGGGGGCTGGGCTATGGCTACACCTTC. Filled out from reference TRBV5-1 and TRBJ1-2, the complete variable domain reads KAGVTQTPRYLIKTRGQQVTLSCSPISGHRSVSWYQQTPGQGLQFLFEYFSETQRNKGNFPGRFSGRQFSNSRSEMNVSTLELGDSALYLCASSLGWGLGYGYTFGSGTRLTVV.

The chain employs TRBV7-9 and TRBJ2-5; maybe TRBD1 (5 bases). CDR1 and CDR2 from the germline V gene are SEHNR and FQNEAQ (reference sequence). V gave up 6 bases and J gave up 2 bases, with 7 bases separating them. The CDR3 totals 12 residues. In DNA form, the CDR3 reads TGTGCCAGCAGGGCAGGGCAAGAGACCCAGTACTTC. Protein sequence: CASRAGQETQYF.